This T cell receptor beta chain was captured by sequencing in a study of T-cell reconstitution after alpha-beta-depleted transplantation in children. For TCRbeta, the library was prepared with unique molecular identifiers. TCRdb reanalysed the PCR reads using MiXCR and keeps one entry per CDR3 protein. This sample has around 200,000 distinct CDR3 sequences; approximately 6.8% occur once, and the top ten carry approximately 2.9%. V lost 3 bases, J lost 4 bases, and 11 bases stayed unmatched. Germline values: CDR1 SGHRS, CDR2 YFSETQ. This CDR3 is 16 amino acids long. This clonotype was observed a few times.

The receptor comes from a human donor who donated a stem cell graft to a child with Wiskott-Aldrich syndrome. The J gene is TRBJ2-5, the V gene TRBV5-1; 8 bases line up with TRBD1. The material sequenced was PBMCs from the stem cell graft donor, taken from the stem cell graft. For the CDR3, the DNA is TGCGCCAGCAGCTCGGGGACGGACCAGGGGGCAGAGACCCAGTACTTC. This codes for CASSSGTDQGAETQYF. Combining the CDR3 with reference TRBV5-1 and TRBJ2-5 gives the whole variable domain KAGVTQTPRYLIKTRGQQVTLSCSPISGHRSVSWYQQTPGQGLQFLFEYFSETQRNKGNFPGRFSGRQFSNSRSEMNVSTLELGDSALYLCASSSGTDQGAETQYFGPGTRLLVL.